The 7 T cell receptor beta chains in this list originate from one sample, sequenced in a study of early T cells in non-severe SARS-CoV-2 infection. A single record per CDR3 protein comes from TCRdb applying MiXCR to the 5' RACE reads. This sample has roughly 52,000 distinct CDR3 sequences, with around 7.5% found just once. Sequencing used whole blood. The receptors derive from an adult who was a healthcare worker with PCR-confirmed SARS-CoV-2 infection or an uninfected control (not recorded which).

CDR3 sequence: CASSSGADRPEAFF. The CDR3 DNA sequence: TGTGCCAGCAGTTCTGGGGCAGACAGGCCTGAAGCTTTCTTT. V gene TRBV28 combines with J gene TRBJ1-1; TRBD1 is a possible D gene (6 bases). The CDR3 is 14 amino acids. The V end lost 4 bases, the J end lost 6 bases, and 15 bases lay between the germline ends. Germline loops: CDR1 MDHEN, CDR2 SYDVKM.

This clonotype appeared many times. CDR3 in amino acids: CASTGGQNIQYF. CDR3 DNA: TGCGCCAGCACAGGGGGCCAAAACATTCAGTACTTC. The V call is TRBV5-1, the J call TRBJ2-4; 8 bases fit TRBD1. The CDR3 is 12 residues long. The V and J ends lost 6 bases and 5 bases, in that order; junction bases with no gene match: 1. Germline-derived CDR1 and CDR2 are SGHRS and YFSETQ. The whole variable domain, filled in from reference TRBV5-1 and TRBJ2-4, reads KAGVTQTPRYLIKTRGQQVTLSCSPISGHRSVSWYQQTPGQGLQFLFEYFSETQRNKGNFPGRFSGRQFSNSRSEMNVSTLELGDSALYLCASTGGQNIQYFGAGTRLSVL.

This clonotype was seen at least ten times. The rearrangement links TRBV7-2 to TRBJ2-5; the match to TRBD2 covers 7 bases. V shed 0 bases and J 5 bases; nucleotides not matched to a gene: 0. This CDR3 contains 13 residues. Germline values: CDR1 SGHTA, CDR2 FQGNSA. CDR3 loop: CASSLAGGETQYF. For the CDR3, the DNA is TGTGCCAGCAGCTTAGCGGGGGGGGAGACCCAGTACTTC.

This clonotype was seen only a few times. The CDR3 region has the DNA TGTGCCAGCAGTTTTCAGGGAGCTGAAGCTTTCTTT. Translated: CASSFQGAEAFF. The chain carries TRBV27 and TRBJ1-1, with D tentatively TRBD1 (5 bases). Trimming took off 3 bases at V and 6 bases at J, with 8 bases between the two ends. CDR3 length: 12 amino acids. Germline V gene sequence: CDR1 MNHEY, CDR2 SMNVEV (reference sequence).

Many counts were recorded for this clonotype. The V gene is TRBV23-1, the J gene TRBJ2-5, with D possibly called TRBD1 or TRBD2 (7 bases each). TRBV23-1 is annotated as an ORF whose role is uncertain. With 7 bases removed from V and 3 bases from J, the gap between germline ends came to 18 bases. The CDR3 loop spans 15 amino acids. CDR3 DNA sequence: TGCGCCAGCACCACAGACAGGGAGGGAAAAGAGACCCAGTACTTC. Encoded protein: CASTTDREGKETQYF.

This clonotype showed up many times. CDR3 DNA: TGTGCCACCAGTGAGTCAGGTTCCTATGGCTACACCTTC. It codes for CATSESGSYGYTF. The rearrangement uses TRBV24-1 and TRBJ1-2; unclear D gene. CDR3 length: 13 residues. The V gene lost 4 bases and the J gene lost 4 bases, with 9 bases spanning the gap. The germline V gene encodes CDR1 KGHDR and CDR2 SFDVKD.

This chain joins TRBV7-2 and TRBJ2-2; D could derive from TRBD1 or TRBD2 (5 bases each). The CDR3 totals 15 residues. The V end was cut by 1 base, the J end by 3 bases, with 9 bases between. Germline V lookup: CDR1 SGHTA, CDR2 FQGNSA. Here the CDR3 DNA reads TGTGCCAGCAGCTTAGGGGACGCCGACACCGGGGAGCTGTTTTTT. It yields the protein CASSLGDADTGELFF.